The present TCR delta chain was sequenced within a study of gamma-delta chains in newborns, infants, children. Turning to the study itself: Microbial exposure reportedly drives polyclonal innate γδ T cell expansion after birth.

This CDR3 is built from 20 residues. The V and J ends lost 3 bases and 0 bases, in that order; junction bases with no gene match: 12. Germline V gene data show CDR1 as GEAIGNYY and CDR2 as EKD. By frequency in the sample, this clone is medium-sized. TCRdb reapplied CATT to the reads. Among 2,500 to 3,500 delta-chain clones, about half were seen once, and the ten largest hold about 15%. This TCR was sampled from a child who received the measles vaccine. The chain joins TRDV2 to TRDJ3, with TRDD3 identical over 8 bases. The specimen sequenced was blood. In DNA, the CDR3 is TGTGCCTGTGACCTTACTACTGGGGGTCAAAGCTCCTGGGACACCCGACAGATGTTTTTC. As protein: CACDLTTGGQSSWDTRQMFF.